This T cell receptor (beta chain) appears in the sequencing data of a study of cytomegalovirus exposure and HLA in healthy donors. CDR3 length: 12 amino acids. The V segment lost 6 bases and the J segment 9 bases; nucleotides outside the gene matches: 7. Germline V lookup: CDR1 SNHLY, CDR2 FYNNEI. General study points: It has been reported that TCR beta sequences accurately predicted the HLA-A and HLA-B alleles of most subjects. A later analysis found common viral pathogens apparently linked to several of the most significant clusters. In a later analysis, across HLA loci, associated TCR counts were highest for DRB1, lowest for HLA-C.

PCR used 60 Vbeta primers and 13 Jbeta primers. Method: immunoSEQ multiplex PCR; TCRdb's copy keeps in-frame clones and lacks some. The repertoire has over 95,000 clones, over 65% of them found once; the top ten carry roughly 4.2%. This clone was observed a single time. Its antigen is unknown. Sequencing was carried out using PBMCs. This receptor was obtained from a woman aged 35 to 49 in good health and CMV-seropositive. The chain is built from TRBV2 and TRBJ1-2, with 7 bases identical to TRBD1. CDR3 sequence (DNA): TGTGCCAGCAGGGAGGACAGGAGGAGCTACACCTTC. It translates to CASREDRRSYTF.